This T cell receptor (beta chain) comes out of a study of CD8 T cells in Susac syndrome. Study-wide points: Individuals included in the TCR sequencing and HLA analysis were acknowledged by the study to be relatively few in number.

CDR1 is GTSNPN, CDR2 SVGIG, per germline (reference sequence). The CDR3 contains 15 residues. CD8+ and CD4+ blood T cells underwent TCR beta sequencing. With random hexamers, roughly 0.45 to 1 ug RNA was reverse transcribed. Amplification of TCR beta CDR3 across 54 Vbeta and 13 Jbeta was performed with immunoSEQ multiplex PCR. One entry per CDR3 protein, called by TCRdb with MiXCR from the immunoSEQ multiplex PCR reads. This table holds roughly 200,000 distinct CDR3 sequences, around 95% found once. Note on this clonotype: Its antigen is undetermined. Germline is not matched at one junction end, which may reflect a read error.

The receptor was derived from a human donor with multiple sclerosis. The chain combines TRBV30 with TRBJ1-6; D is uncertain. Sequencing was performed on CD4+ T cells from PBMCs. CDR3 DNA: TGTGCCGGGAGGGAGGTTGGGCGGTGGAATTCACCCCTCCACTTT. Its translation: CAGREVGRWNSPLHF. Drawing the rest from reference TRBV30 and TRBJ1-6, the complete variable domain is SQTIHQWPATLVQPVGSPLSLECTVEGTSNPNLYWYRQAAGRGLQLLFYSVGIGQISSEVPQNLSASRPQDRQFILSSKKLLLSDSGFYLCAGREVGRWNSPLHFGNGTRLTVT.